Included here is one T cell receptor (beta chain) sequence, with context. What it recognizes is unknown. Unmatched junction bases numbered 5, after V lost 10 bases and J lost 10 bases. Germline lookup yields CDR1 ENHRY and CDR2 SYGVKD. This CDR3 has 13 residues. This entry belongs to a study of cytomegalovirus exposure and HLA in healthy donors. Study-wide context: As released early, the data held some 80 million unique TCRs from HLA-typed donors.

Regarding the study as a whole: Most TCRs appeared rarely, but some public TCRs recurred in many donors. An analysis that came later showed most CMV-associated TCR beta chains appearing HLA-restricted.

13 Jbeta primers and 60 Vbeta primers were used for the PCR. The assay was immunoSEQ multiplex PCR, and TCRdb's table has in-frame clones only and misses some. This sample has approximately 150,000 clones, with around 78% found just once. The sample taken for sequencing was PBMCs. The receptor was derived from a woman aged 40 to 55 in good health and CMV-seronegative. V is TRBV10-3 and J is TRBJ2-1, with 15 bases that match TRBD2. CDR3 sequence: CATRTSGRVEQFF. CDR3 DNA: TGTGCCACAAGGACTAGCGGGAGGGTGGAGCAGTTCTTC.